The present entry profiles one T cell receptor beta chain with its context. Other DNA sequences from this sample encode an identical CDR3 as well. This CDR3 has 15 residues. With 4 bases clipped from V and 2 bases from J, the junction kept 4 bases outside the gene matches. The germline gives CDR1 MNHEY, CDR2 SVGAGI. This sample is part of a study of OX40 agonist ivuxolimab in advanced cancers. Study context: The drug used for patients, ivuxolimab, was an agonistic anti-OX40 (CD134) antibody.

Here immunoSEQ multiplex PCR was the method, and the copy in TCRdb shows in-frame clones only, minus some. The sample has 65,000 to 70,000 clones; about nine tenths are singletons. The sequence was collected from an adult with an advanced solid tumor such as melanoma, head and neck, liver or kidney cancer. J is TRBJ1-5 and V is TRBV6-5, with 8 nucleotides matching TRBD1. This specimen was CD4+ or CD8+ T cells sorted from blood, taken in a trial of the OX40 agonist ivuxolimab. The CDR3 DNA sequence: TGTGCCAGCAGTTCCGGACAGGGTGGCAATCAGCCCCAGCATTTT. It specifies CASSSGQGGNQPQHF.